A single sample gave rise to the 26 T cell receptor beta chains below, sequenced in a study of T cells in Graves' hyperthyroidism and ophthalmopathy. RNA transcripts were the template for amplifying TCR beta CDR3 regions. A set of HTBI primers served as the primers for a first-round RT-PCR of the TCR CDR3. TCRdb re-analysed the multiplex PCR reads in MiXCR, keeping a single row per CDR3 protein. The table shows 350,000 to 450,000 distinct CDR3 sequences, with about 15% occurring only once. The sample taken for sequencing was blood. These receptors were collected from a woman aged 25 to 39 with Graves' hyperthyroidism that later progressed to Graves' ophthalmopathy.

The V call is TRBV19, the J call TRBJ1-1; 7 bases map to TRBD1. The CDR3 has 17 residues. Germline assignment: CDR1 LNHDA and CDR2 SQIVND (reference sequence). The ends lost 4 bases at V and 5 bases at J; junction bases unmatched: 16. The CDR3 DNA reads as TGTGCCAGTAGTACCGAGTTGATTAAGGGGGCGAAGACTGAAGCTTTCTTT. This sequence encodes CASSTELIKGAKTEAFF.

There are a few counts of this clonotype. V and J are TRBV20-1 and TRBJ1-5, with D unclear. Per germline, CDR1 DFQATT and CDR2 SNEGSKA (reference sequence). The CDR3 extends over 13 amino acids. With 5 bases removed from V and 5 bases from J, the gap between germline ends came to 13 bases. The CDR3 spells CSADDYGDQPQHF. The DNA for the CDR3 is TGCAGTGCTGATGACTACGGGGATCAGCCCCAGCATTTT.

The chain joins TRBV4-1 to TRBJ1-2; TRBD1 is a possible D gene (6 bases). Trimming removed 4 bases at V and 4 bases at J, with 13 bases between. There are 14 residues in the CDR3. Germline-derived CDR1 and CDR2 are MGHRA and YSYEKL. The CDR3 DNA is TGCGCCAGCAGCCCTCCTACAGGGCCCTATGGCTACACCTTC. This translates into CASSPPTGPYGYTF.

The chain couples TRBV6-2 or TRBV6-3 to TRBJ2-1; maybe TRBD1 (6 bases). V was shortened by 5 bases and J by 7 bases, with 9 bases between the two germline ends. This CDR3 comprises 12 residues. The germline CDR1 and CDR2 sequences are MNHEY and SVGEGT. The CDR3 sequence is CASSDRSNEQFF. The CDR3 DNA reads as TGTGCCAGCAGTGACAGGAGTAATGAGCAGTTCTTC.

V usage is TRBV12-3 or TRBV12-4 and J usage is TRBJ2-2, with 8 bases identical to TRBD1. Trimming cost V 7 bases and J 5 bases; bases outside gene matches: 6. The CDR3 loop spans 14 amino acids. The CDR3 spells CASTFRQGTGELFF. In DNA, the CDR3 is TGTGCCAGCACCTTCCGACAGGGGACCGGGGAGCTGTTTTTT.

Many counts were recorded for this clonotype. This chain connects TRBV28 to TRBJ2-1; the D is unclear. V was shortened by 7 bases and J by 6 bases, with 10 bases between the two germline ends. This CDR3 has 12 amino acids. Germline assignment: CDR1 MDHEN and CDR2 SYDVKM. In DNA form, the CDR3 reads TGTGCCAGCACCACCCCACCCAATGAGCAGTTCTTC. This sequence encodes CASTTPPNEQFF.

The rearrangement links TRBV27 to TRBJ2-7; tentative D call: TRBD2 (6 bases). V was trimmed by 1 base and J by 2 bases, leaving 6 bases between them. The CDR3 runs to 13 residues. In germline, CDR1 is MNHEY, CDR2 SMNVEV (reference sequence). The CDR3 bases are TGTGCCAGCAGTTTATGGGGGGCCTACGAGCAGTACTTC. This codes for CASSLWGAYEQYF.

The sample holds many counts of this clonotype. The V and J genes are TRBV20-1 and TRBJ2-1; D unresolved. V was clipped by 1 base and J by 0 bases, with 7 bases between them. Per the germline V gene, CDR1 is DFQATT and CDR2 is SNEGSKA (reference sequence). This CDR3 contains 14 residues. DNA for the CDR3: TGCAGTGCTAGAGGGTCTAGCTCCTACAATGAGCAGTTCTTC. Translated, it gives CSARGSSSYNEQFF.

This chain connects TRBV4-1 to TRBJ2-3, with 9 bases lining up with TRBD2. J lost 3 bases, V lost 4 bases, and 8 bases had no gene match. CDR3 length equals 16 residues. Germline assignment: CDR1 MGHRA and CDR2 YSYEKL. CDR3 sequence reads: CASSLLAGLLTDTQYF. CDR3 coding DNA: TGCGCCAGCAGCCTCCTAGCGGGATTACTGACAGATACGCAGTATTTT.

A note on this clonotype: A read error may explain this, as a much larger clone is one base away. This chain links TRBV10-3 with TRBJ1-2; D perhaps matches TRBD1 (5 bases). The CDR3 totals 17 residues. The germline gives CDR1 ENHRY, CDR2 SYGVKD. The CDR3 DNA reads TGTGCCTTCAGACCGGGACCTTGGAGGGGAAAGGACTATGGCTACACCTTC. It translates to CAFRPGPWRGKDYGYTF.

This clonotype was counted ten times or more. The chain recombines TRBV20-1 with TRBJ2-1; 15 bases agree with TRBD2. This CDR3 contains 16 residues. CDR1 and CDR2 (germline): DFQATT, SNEGSKA (reference sequence). J gave up 13 bases and V 4 bases, and 14 bases lay outside the gene matches. For the CDR3, the DNA is TGCAGTGCTATCCGGACTAGCGGGGGGGCCAACGGAAATCAGTTCTTC. This encodes CSAIRTSGGANGNQFF.

This rearrangement joins TRBV2 to TRBJ2-7; TRBD1 is a possible D gene (6 bases). The CDR3 is made up of 13 amino acids. Germline-derived CDR1 and CDR2 are SNHLY and FYNNEI. Trimming took off 6 bases at V and 4 bases at J, with 13 bases between the two ends. CDR3 residues: CASRGAGPYEQYF. The CDR3 DNA follows: TGTGCCAGCAGGGGGGCAGGGCCATACGAGCAGTACTTC.

The chain uses TRBV29-1 and TRBJ1-5; perhaps TRBD1 as D (5 bases). This CDR3 is built from 13 residues. V was trimmed by 4 bases and J by 4 bases, leaving 11 bases between them. The germline V gene has CDR1 SQVTM and CDR2 ANQGSEA. The CDR3 nucleotides read TGCAGCGTTGTCACAGGTTATAATCAGCCCCAGCATTTT. Encoded protein: CSVVTGYNQPQHF.

J is TRBJ1-6 and V is TRBV27; D call uncertain. The V gene lost 4 bases and the J gene lost 6 bases, with 13 bases spanning the gap. Germline V gives CDR1 MNHEY, CDR2 SMNVEV (reference sequence). This CDR3 is 15 amino acids long. The CDR3 reads CASSSWGTLNSPLHF. CDR3 bases: TGTGCCAGCAGTTCTTGGGGTACCCTTAATTCACCCCTCCACTTT.

This clonotype was counted ten times or more. The gene calls are TRBV19 and TRBJ1-1, with D uncertain. Germline CDR1 LNHDA, CDR2 SQIVND (reference sequence). This CDR3 spans 14 amino acids. V was trimmed by 0 bases and J by 2 bases, leaving 7 bases between them. The CDR3 coding sequence is TGTGCCAGTAGTATAGATCGCCCAAACACTGAAGCTTTCTTT. Residues: CASSIDRPNTEAFF.

The CDR3 reads CASSQEYTGELFF. The CDR3 region has the DNA TGTGCCAGCAGCCAAGAATACACCGGGGAGCTGTTTTTT. The chain carries TRBV3-1 and TRBJ2-2; D uncertain. The CDR3 spans 13 residues. Germline CDR1 is LGHDT and CDR2 is YNNKEL (reference sequence). With 0 bases removed from V and 3 bases from J, the gap between germline ends came to 2 bases.

The chain couples TRBV25-1 to TRBJ2-7; D is undetermined. The germline CDR1 and CDR2 sequences are MGHDK and SYGVNS. The V end was cut by 1 base, the J end by 3 bases, with 10 bases between. The CDR3 has 14 residues. The CDR3 region has the DNA TGTGCCAGCAGTGAATGGAAGGACGGCTACGAGCAGTACTTC. Translation: CASSEWKDGYEQYF.

The rearrangement joins TRBV7-2 to TRBJ2-5; maybe TRBD2 (5 bases). Looked up from germline, CDR1 is SGHTA and CDR2 is FQGNSA. The CDR3 totals 14 residues. The V end was cut by 6 bases, the J end by 5 bases, with 16 bases between. CDR3 sequence: CASRPDHGVETQYF. The CDR3 nucleotides are TGTGCCAGCAGACCGGACCACGGGGTGGAGACCCAGTACTTC.

This clonotype has ten or more counts. The V and J genes are TRBV2 and TRBJ2-5, with 8 bases identical to TRBD1. The CDR3 spans 16 residues. The junction had 10 bases not matched to a gene; V was cut back by 1 base and J by 6 bases. Germline assignment: CDR1 SNHLY and CDR2 FYNNEI. This CDR3 is CASSEGVTGARKTQYF. Here the CDR3 DNA reads TGTGCCAGCAGTGAAGGAGTGACAGGGGCGAGAAAGACCCAGTACTTC.

The table lists this clonotype with many counts. The genes are TRBV6-1 and TRBJ1-5; 9 bases are shared with TRBD1. Losses at the gene ends were 4 bases for V and 6 bases for J; bases not matched to a gene: 10. This CDR3 spans 16 amino acids. Per the germline V gene, CDR1 is MNHNS and CDR2 is SASEGT. The CDR3 here is CASSGFTGTGFQPQHF. The CDR3 DNA reads as TGTGCCAGCAGTGGATTCACCGGGACAGGGTTTCAGCCCCAGCATTTT.

In its sample, this clonotype was seen many times. The genes are TRBV27 and TRBJ2-3; D is unresolved. Germline values: CDR1 MNHEY, CDR2 SMNVEV (reference sequence). The ends were cut back, 5 bases at V and 4 bases at J, with 10 bases in the middle. The CDR3 length is 13 residues. The CDR3 nucleotides read TGTGCCAGCAGTACTGCGTGGTCAGATACGCAGTATTTT. Its translation is CASSTAWSDTQYF.

About this clonotype itself: A single base separates this from a much larger clone, so it may be a read error. Because the CDR3 is missing its conserved closing phenylalanine or tryptophan, this is likely a read error. This chain links TRBV7-9 with TRBJ2-7; 8 nucleotides agree with TRBD1. The CDR3 sequence is 14 residues long. Germline V CDR1 and CDR2: SEHNR, FQNEAQ (reference sequence). J was trimmed by 5 bases and V by 5 bases; bases with no gene match: 8. This CDR3 is CASSATGEIDEQYL. Here the CDR3 DNA reads TGTGCCAGCAGCGCGACAGGGGAGATCGACGAGCAGTACCTC.

The V and J genes are TRBV30 and TRBJ1-1; 7 positions agree with TRBD1. V shed 0 bases and J 3 bases; nucleotides not matched to a gene: 4. The CDR3 is 14 amino acids. Germline-derived CDR1 and CDR2 are GTSNPN and SVGIG (reference sequence). CDR3 DNA: TGTGCCTGGAGTGTTCCAGGGGGGTACACTGAAGCTTTCTTT. It translates to CAWSVPGGYTEAFF.

This clonotype was counted a few times. V is TRBV28 and J is TRBJ2-5, with TRBD2 as a possible D gene (5 bases). Trimming shortened V by 6 bases and J by 2 bases, and 16 bases separated the two germline ends. Germline V gene sequence: CDR1 MDHEN, CDR2 SYDVKM. The CDR3 has 15 residues. The CDR3 nucleotides are TGTGCCAGCAGCCCCTTAGGGAAGCGGCAAGAGACCCAGTACTTC. Amino acid sequence: CASSPLGKRQETQYF.

Remarks on this clonotype: One junction end disagrees with the germline gene, perhaps due to a read error. This sequence joins TRBV13 and TRBJ1-6; TRBD1 might be the D (5 bases). The germline gives CDR1 PRHDT, CDR2 FYEKMQ (reference sequence). The CDR3 length is 13 residues. The CDR3 loop reads CASSLGAGSPLHF. The DNA for the CDR3 is TGTGCCAGCAGCCTAGGGGCGGGTTCACCCCTCCACTTT.

This clonotype was picked up many times. The CDR3 loop is CAISGGRLGDYGYTF. The CDR3 DNA follows: TGTGCCATCAGTGGAGGCAGGCTGGGGGACTATGGCTACACCTTC. The rearrangement joins TRBV10-3 to TRBJ1-2; tentatively, D is TRBD1 (5 bases). The CDR3 consists of 15 residues. Germline V gene data show CDR1 as ENHRY and CDR2 as SYGVKD. The germline V and J ends were trimmed by 4 bases and 3 bases, with 15 bases remaining between them.